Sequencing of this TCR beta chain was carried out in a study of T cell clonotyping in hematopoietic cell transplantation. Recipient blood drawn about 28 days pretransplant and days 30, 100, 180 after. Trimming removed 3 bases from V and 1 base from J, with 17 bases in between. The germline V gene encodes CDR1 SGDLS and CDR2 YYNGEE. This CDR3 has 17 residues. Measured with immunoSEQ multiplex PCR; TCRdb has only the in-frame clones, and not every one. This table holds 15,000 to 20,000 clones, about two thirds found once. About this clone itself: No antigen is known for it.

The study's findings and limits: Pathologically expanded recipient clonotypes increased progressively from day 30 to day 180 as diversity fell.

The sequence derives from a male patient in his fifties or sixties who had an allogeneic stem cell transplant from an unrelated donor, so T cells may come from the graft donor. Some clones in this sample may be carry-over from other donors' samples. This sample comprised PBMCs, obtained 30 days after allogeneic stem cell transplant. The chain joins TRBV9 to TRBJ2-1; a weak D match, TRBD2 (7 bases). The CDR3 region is CASSDHPGGLSYNEQFF. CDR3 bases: TGTGCCAGCAGCGATCACCCGGGGGGCCTTTCCTACAATGAGCAGTTCTTC. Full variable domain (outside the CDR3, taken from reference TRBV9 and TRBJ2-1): DSGVTQTPKHLITATGQRVTLRCSPRSGDLSVYWYQQSLDQGLQFLIQYYNGEERAKGNILERFSAQQFPDLHSELNLSSLELGDSALYFCASSDHPGGLSYNEQFFGPGTRLTVL.